This TCR beta chain was retrieved from a study of blood T cell repertoires in COVID-19. Study-wide background: The origin of the acute and convalescent COVID-19 samples was the United States, Italy and Spain. Sample material is recorded as cDNA or gDNA derived from T cells, B-cell-depleted T cells, or PBMCs.

V lost 5 bases, J lost 3 bases, and 6 bases stayed unmatched. Per germline, CDR1 GTSNPN and CDR2 SVGIG (reference sequence). This CDR3 is built from 13 residues. Assay used: immunoSEQ multiplex PCR; TCRdb lists only in-frame clones, some missing. Of 85,000 to 100,000 clones in the sample, around 88% were seen once. The sequence was collected from a woman in her sixties or seventies with COVID-19, enrolled during active disease. The chain couples TRBV30 to TRBJ2-7; 8 bases agree with TRBD1. The sequenced material came from peripheral blood. The CDR3 coding sequence is TGTGCCTGGGGTGCCGGGACAGGCTACGAGCAGTACTTC. This codes for CAWGAGTGYEQYF.